This T cell receptor (beta chain) originates from a study of spatial heterogeneity in lung cancer. As to time point: blood at routine non-recurrence follow-up after resection. In TCRdb, the 5' RACE reads were re-called with MiXCR into one record per CDR3 protein. The sample carries fewer than 25,000 distinct CDR3 sequences, roughly a tenth recorded once. This clonotype showed up many times. The source material was PBMCs, sampled at follow-up. The receptor's source is a male donor with early-stage non-small cell lung cancer.

The DNA for the CDR3 is TGTGCCACCAGCAGAGATATCGGCAGGGACCAAGAGACCCAGTACTTC. It encodes CATSRDIGRDQETQYF. The chain uses TRBV15 and TRBJ2-5, with D possibly TRBD1 on 5 matching bases. Germline V gene data show CDR1 as LNHNV and CDR2 as YYDKDF (reference sequence). V lost 0 bases and J 0 bases, leaving 11 bases between the germline ends. There are 16 residues in the CDR3. The full variable domain, its missing parts supplied by reference TRBV15 and TRBJ2-5, is DAMVIQNPRYQVTQFGKPVTLSCSQTLNHNVMYWYQQKSSQAPKLLFHYYDKDFNNEADTPDNFQSRRPNTSFCFLDIRSPGLGDTAMYLCATSRDIGRDQETQYFGPGTRLLVL.